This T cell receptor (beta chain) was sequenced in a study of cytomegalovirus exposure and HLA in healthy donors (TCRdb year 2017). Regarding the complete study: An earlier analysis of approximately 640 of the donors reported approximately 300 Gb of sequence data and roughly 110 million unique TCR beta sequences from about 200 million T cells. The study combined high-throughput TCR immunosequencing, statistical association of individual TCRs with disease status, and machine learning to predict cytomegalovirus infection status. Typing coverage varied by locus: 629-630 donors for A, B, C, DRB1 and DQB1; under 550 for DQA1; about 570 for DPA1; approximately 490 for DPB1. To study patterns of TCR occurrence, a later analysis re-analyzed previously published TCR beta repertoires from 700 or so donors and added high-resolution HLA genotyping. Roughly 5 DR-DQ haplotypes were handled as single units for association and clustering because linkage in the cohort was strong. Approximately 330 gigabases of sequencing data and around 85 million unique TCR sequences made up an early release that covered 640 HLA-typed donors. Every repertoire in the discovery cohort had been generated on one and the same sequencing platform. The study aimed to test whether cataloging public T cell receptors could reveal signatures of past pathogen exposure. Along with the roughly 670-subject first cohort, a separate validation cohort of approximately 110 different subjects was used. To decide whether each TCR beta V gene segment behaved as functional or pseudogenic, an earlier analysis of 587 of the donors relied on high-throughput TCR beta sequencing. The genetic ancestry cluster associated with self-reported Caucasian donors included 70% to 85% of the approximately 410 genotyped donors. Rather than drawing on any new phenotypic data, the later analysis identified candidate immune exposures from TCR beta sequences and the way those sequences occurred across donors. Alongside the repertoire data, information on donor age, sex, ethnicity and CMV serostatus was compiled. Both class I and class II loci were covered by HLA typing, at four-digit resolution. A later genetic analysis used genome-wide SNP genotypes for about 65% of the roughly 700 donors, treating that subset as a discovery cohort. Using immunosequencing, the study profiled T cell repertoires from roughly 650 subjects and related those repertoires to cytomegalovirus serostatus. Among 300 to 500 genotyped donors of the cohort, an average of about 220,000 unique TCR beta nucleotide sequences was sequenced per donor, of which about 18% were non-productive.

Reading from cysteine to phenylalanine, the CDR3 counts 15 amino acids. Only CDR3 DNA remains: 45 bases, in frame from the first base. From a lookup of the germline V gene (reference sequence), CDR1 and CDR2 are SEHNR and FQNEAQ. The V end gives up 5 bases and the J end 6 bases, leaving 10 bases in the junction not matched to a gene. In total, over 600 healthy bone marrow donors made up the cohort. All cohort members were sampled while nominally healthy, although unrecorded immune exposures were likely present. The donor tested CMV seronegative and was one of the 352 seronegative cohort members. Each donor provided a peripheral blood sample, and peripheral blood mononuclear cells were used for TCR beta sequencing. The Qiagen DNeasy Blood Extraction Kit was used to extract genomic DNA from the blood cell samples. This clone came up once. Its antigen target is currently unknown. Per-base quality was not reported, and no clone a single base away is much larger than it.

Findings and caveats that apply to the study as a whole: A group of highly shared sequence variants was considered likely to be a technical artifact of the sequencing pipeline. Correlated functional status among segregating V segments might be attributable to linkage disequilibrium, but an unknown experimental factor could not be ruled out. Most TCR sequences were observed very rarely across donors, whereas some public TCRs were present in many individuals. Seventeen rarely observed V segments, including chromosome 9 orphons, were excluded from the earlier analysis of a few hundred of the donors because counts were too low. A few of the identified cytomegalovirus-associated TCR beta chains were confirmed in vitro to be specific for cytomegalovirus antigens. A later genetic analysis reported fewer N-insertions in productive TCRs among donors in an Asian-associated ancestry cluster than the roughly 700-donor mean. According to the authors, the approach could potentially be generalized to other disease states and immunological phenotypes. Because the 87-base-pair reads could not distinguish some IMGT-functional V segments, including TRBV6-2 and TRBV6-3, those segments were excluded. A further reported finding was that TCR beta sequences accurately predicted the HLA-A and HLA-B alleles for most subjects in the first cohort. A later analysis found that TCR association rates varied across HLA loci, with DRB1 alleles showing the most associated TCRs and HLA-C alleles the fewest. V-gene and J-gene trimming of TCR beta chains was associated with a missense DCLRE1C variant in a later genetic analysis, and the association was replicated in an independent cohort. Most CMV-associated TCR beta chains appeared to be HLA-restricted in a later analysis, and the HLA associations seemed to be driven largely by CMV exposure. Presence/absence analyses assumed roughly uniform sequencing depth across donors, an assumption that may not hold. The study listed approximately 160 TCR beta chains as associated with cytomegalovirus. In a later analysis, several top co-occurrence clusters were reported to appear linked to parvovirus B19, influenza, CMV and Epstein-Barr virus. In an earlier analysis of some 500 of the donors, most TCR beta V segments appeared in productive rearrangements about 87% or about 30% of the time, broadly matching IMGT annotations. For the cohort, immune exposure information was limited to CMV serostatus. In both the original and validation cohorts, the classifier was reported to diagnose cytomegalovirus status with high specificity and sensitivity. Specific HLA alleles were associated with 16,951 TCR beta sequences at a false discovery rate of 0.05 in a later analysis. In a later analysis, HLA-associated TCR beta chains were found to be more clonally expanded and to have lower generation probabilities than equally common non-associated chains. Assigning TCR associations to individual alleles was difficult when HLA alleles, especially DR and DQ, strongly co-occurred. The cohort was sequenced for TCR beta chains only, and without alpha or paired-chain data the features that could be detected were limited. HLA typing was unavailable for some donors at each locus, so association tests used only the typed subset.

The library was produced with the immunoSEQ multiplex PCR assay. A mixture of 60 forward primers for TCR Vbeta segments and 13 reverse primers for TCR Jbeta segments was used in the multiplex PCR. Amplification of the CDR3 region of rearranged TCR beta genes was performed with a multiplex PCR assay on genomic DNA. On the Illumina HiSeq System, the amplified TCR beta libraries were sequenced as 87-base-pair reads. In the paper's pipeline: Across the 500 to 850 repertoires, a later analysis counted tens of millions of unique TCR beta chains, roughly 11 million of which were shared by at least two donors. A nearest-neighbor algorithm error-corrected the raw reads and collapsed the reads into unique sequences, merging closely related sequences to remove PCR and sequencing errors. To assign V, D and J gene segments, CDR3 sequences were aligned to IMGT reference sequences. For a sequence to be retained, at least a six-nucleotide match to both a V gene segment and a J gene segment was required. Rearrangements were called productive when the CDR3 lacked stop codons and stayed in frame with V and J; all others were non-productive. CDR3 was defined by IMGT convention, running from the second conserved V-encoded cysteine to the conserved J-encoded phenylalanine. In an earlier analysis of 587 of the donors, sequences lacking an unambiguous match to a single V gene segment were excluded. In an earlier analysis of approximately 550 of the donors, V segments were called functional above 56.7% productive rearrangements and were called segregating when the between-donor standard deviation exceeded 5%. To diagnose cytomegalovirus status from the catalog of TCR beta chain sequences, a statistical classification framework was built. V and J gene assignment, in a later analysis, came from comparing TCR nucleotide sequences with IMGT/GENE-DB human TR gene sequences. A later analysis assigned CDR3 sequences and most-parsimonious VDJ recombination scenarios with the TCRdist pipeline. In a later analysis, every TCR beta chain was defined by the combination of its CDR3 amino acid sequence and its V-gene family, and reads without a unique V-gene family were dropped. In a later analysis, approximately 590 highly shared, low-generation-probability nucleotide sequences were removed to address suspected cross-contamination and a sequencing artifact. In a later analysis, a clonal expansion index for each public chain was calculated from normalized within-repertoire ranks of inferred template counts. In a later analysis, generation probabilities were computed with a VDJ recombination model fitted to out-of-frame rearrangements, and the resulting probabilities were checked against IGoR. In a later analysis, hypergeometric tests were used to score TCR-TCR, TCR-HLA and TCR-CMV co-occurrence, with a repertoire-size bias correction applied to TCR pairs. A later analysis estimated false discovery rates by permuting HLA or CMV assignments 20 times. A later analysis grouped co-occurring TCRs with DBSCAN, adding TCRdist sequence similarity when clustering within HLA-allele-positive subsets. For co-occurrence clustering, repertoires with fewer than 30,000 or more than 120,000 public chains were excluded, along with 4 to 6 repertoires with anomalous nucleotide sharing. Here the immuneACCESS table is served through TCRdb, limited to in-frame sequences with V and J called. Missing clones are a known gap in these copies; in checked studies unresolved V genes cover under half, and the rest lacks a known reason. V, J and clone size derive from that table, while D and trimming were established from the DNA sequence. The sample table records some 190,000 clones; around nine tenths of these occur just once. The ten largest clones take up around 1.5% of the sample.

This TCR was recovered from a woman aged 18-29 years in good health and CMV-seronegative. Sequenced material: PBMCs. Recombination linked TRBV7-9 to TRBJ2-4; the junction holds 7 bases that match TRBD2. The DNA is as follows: TGTGCCAGCAGCCATGGAGCGGGGACGCTAAACATTCAGTACTTC. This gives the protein CASSHGAGTLNIQYF. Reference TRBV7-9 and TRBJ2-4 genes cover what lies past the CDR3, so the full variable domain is DTGVSQNPRHKITKRGQNVTFRCDPISEHNRLYWYRQTLGQGPEFLTYFQNEAQLEKSRLLSDRFSAERPKGSFSTLEIQRTEQGDSAMYLCASSHGAGTLNIQYFGAGTRLSVL.